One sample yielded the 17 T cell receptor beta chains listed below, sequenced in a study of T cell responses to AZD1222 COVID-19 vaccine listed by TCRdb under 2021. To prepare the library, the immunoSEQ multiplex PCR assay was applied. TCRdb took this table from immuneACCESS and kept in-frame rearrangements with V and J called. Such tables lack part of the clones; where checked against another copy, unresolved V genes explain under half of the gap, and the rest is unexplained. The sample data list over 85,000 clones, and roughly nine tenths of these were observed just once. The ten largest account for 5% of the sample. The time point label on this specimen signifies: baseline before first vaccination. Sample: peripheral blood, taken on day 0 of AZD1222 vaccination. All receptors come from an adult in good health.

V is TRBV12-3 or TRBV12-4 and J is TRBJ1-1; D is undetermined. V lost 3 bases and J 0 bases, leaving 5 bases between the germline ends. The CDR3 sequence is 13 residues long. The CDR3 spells CASSFRMNTEAFF. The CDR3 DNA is TGTGCCAGCAGTTTCCGGATGAACACTGAAGCTTTCTTT.

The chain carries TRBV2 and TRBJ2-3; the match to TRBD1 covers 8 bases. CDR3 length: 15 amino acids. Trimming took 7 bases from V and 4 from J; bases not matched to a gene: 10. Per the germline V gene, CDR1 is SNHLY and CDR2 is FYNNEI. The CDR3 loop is CASKYTGGEADTQYF. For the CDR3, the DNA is TGTGCCAGCAAGTATACAGGGGGTGAGGCAGATACGCAGTATTTT.

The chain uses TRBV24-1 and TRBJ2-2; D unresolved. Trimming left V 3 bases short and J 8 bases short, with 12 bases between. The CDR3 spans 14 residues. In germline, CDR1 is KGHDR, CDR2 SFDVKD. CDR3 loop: CATSDLDGGGELFF. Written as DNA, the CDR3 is TGTGCCACCAGTGATCTGGACGGCGGTGGGGAGCTGTTTTTT.

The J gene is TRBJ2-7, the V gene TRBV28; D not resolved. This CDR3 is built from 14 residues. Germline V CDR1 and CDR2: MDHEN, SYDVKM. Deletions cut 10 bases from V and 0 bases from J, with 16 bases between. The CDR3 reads CATTSALSSYEQYF. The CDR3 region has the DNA TGTGCCACAACGTCGGCCCTTAGCTCCTACGAGCAGTACTTC.

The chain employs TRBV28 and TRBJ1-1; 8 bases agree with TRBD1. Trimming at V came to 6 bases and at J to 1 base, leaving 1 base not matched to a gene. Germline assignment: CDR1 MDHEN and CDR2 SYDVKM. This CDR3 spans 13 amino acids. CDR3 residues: CASRGQGNTEAFF. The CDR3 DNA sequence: TGTGCCAGCAGAGGACAGGGGAACACTGAAGCTTTCTTT. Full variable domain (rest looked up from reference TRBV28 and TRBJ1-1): DVKVTQSSRYLVKRTGEKVFLECVQDMDHENMFWYRQDPGLGLRLIYFSYDVKMKEKGDIPEGYSVSREKKERFSLILESASTNQTSMYLCASRGQGNTEAFFGQGTRLTVV.

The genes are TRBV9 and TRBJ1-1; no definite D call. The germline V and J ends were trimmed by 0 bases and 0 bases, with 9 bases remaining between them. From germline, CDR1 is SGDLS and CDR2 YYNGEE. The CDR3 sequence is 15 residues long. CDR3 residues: CASSVGVGMNTEAFF. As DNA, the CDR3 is TGTGCCAGCAGCGTAGGTGTAGGGATGAACACTGAAGCTTTCTTT.

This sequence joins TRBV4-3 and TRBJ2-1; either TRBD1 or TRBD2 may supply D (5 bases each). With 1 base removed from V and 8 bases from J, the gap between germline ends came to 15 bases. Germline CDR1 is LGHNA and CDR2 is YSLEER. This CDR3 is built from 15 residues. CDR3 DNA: TGCGCCAGCAGCCAAGGGCCCCCACGGGGCGATGAGCAGTTCTTC. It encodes CASSQGPPRGDEQFF.

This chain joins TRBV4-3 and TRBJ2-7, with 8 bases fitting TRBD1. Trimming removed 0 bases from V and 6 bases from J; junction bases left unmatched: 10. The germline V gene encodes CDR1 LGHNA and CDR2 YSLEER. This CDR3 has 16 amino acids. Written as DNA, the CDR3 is TGCGCCAGCAGCCAAGATCAGGGGACAGGTTCAATCGAGCAGTACTTC. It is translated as CASSQDQGTGSIEQYF.

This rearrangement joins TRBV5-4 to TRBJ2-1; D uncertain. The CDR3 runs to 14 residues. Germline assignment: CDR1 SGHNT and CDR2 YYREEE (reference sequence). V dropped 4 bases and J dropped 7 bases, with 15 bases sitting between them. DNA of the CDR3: TGTGCCAGCAGCCCCCATTCCGGCCTGAATGAGCAGTTCTTC. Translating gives CASSPHSGLNEQFF.

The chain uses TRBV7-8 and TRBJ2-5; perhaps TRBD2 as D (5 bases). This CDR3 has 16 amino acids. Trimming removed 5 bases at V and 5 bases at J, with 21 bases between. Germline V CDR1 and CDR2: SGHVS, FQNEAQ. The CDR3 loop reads CASSLWARRVRETQYF. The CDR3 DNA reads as TGTGCCAGCAGCCTCTGGGCGAGGCGGGTGCGGGAGACCCAGTACTTC.

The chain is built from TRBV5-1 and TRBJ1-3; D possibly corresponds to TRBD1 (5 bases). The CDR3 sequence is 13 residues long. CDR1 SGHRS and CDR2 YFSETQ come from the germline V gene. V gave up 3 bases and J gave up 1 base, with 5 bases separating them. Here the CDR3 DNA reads TGCGCCAGCAGCTCAGGGTCTGGAAACACCATATATTTT. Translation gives CASSSGSGNTIYF.

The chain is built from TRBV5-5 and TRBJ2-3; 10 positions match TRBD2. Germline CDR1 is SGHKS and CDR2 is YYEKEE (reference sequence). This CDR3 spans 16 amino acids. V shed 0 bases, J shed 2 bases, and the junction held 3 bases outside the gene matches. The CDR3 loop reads CASSLASGGFTDTQYF. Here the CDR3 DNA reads TGTGCCAGCAGCTTGGCTAGCGGGGGATTCACAGATACGCAGTATTTT.

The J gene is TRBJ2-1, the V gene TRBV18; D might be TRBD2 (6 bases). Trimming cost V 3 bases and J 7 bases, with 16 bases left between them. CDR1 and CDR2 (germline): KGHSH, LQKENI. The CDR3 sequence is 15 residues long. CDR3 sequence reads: CASSPGRGQRNEQFF. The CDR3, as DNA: TGTGCCAGCTCACCGGGGCGGGGCCAAAGAAATGAGCAGTTCTTC.

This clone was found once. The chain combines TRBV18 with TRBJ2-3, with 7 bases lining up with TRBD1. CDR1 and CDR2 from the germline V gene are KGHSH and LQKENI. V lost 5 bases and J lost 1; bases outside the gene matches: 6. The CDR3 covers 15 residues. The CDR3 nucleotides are TGTGCCAGCTCATCGGACAGGCGAGGCACAGATACGCAGTATTTT. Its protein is CASSSDRRGTDTQYF. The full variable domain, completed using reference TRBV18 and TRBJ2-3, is NAGVMQNPRHLVRRRGQEARLRCSPMKGHSHVYWYRQLPEEGLKFMVYLQKENIIDESGMPKERFSAEFPKEGPSILRIQQVVRGDSAAYFCASSSDRRGTDTQYFGPGTRLTVL.

CDR3 sequence reads: CASSLGHLWNTDTQYF. In nucleotides, the CDR3 is TGCGCCAGCAGCTTGGGGCACCTGTGGAACACAGATACGCAGTATTTT. The V call is TRBV5-1, the J call TRBJ2-3; no clear D. The length of the CDR3 is 16 residues. V was cut by 0 bases and J by 2 bases, with 13 bases left in between. Germline V gene lookup returns CDR1 SGHRS and CDR2 YFSETQ.

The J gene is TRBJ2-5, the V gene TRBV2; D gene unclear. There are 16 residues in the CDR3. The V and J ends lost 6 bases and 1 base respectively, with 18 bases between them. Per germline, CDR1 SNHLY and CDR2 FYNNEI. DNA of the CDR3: TGTGCCAGCAGCGGGCCAATTTGGGGTACCCAAGAGACCCAGTACTTC. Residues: CASSGPIWGTQETQYF.

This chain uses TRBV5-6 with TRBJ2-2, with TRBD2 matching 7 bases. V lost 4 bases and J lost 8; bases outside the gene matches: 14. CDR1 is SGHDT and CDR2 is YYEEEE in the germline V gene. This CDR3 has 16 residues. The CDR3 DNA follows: TGTGCCAGCAGCCCCGGGACTATCCCACTGAGGGGGGAGCTGTTTTTT. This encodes CASSPGTIPLRGELFF.